The 30 T cell receptor beta chains presented below share a single source sample, sequenced in a study of cytomegalovirus exposure and HLA in healthy donors. Use of 60 Vbeta and 13 Jbeta primers characterized the PCR. Sequencing used immunoSEQ multiplex PCR; TCRdb keeps in-frame clones, though not all of them. The data show 150,000 to 200,000 clones, with 80% seen just once and approximately 6.8% held by the top ten. Sequencing input: PBMCs. These receptors came from a male donor in good health and CMV-seropositive.

The J gene is TRBJ1-1, the V gene TRBV10-3; no definite D call. The CDR3 runs 14 residues. The V end was cut by 6 bases, the J end by 1 base, with 12 bases between. CDR1 ENHRY and CDR2 SYGVKD come from the germline V gene. The CDR3 nucleotides are TGTGCCATCAGCGACCCTGCGGCGAACACTGAAGCTTTCTTT. It encodes CAISDPAANTEAFF.

The genes are TRBV7-9 and TRBJ2-7; 12 bases are a match to TRBD2. V trimming: 5 bases; J trimming: 3 bases; junction bases outside the gene matches: 5. The CDR3 has 15 amino acids. From germline, CDR1 is SEHNR and CDR2 FQNEAQ (reference sequence). CDR3 loop: CASSNQTSGSYEQYF. The DNA for the CDR3 is TGTGCCAGCAGCAATCAGACTAGCGGGAGCTACGAGCAGTACTTC.

The chain combines TRBV19 with TRBJ2-7; 9 nucleotides match TRBD2. V gave up 1 base and J gave up 2 bases; unmatched junction bases: 3. This CDR3 has 15 residues. The germline V gene has CDR1 LNHDA and CDR2 SQIVND (reference sequence). The CDR3 sequence: CASSIGSGSTYEQYF. CDR3 sequence (DNA): TGTGCCAGTAGTATAGGTAGCGGGAGCACCTACGAGCAGTACTTC.

The chain couples TRBV11-2 to TRBJ2-3; D remains unclear. V was clipped by 3 bases and J by 0 bases, with 7 bases between them. From germline, CDR1 is SGHAT and CDR2 FQNNGV. The CDR3 loop spans 14 amino acids. The CDR3 sequence is CASSLAQSTDTQYF. CDR3 sequence (DNA): TGTGCCAGCAGCTTGGCCCAAAGCACAGATACGCAGTATTTT.

This clone was observed once. The chain uses TRBV29-1 and TRBJ2-1; 8 nucleotides line up with TRBD2. V lost 8 bases to trimming and J lost 4 bases; unmatched junction nucleotides: 7. The germline CDR1 and CDR2 sequences are SQVTM and ANQGSEA. The CDR3 is 13 amino acids. The CDR3 DNA reads TGCAGCTCCGAGACTAGCGAATACAATGAGCAGTTCTTC. Protein sequence: CSSETSEYNEQFF.

This chain connects TRBV4-2 to TRBJ2-5, with D perhaps TRBD1 (5 bases). Per germline, CDR1 LGHNA and CDR2 YNFKEQ. V was clipped by 3 bases and J by 2 bases, with 10 bases between them. The CDR3 covers 14 residues. CDR3 loop: CASSHKGQQETQYF. The CDR3 DNA reads as TGTGCCAGCAGCCACAAGGGGCAGCAAGAGACCCAGTACTTC.

This clone has a handful of counts. The J gene is TRBJ2-1, the V gene TRBV6-4; D ambiguous. CDR1 and CDR2 from the germline V gene are MRHNA and SNTAGT. This CDR3 has 16 amino acids. V was trimmed by 3 bases and J by 7 bases, leaving 19 bases between them. This chain's CDR3 is CASSDSYRGNANEQFF. Written as DNA, the CDR3 is TGTGCCAGCAGTGATTCGTATCGTGGCAACGCTAATGAGCAGTTCTTC.

The sample holds a few counts of this clone. CDR3 region: CASSLWTSGLSYNEQFF. CDR3 nucleotide sequence: TGTGCCAGCAGCCTCTGGACTAGCGGTCTTTCCTACAATGAGCAGTTCTTC. This chain uses TRBV11-1 with TRBJ2-1; 10 nucleotides align to TRBD2. This CDR3 contains 17 residues. V trimming: 5 bases; J trimming: 1 base; junction bases outside the gene matches: 8. The germline V gene encodes CDR1 SGHAT and CDR2 FQDESV (reference sequence).

This chain links TRBV6-5 with TRBJ2-1, with 9 nucleotides matching TRBD2. Germline values: CDR1 MNHEY, CDR2 SVGAGI. The V and J ends lost 3 bases and 6 bases, in that order; junction bases with no gene match: 6. CDR3 length: 15 amino acids. CDR3 nucleotides: TGTGCCAGCAGTTATACCGGGACTAGCACCAATGAGCAGTTCTTC. It encodes CASSYTGTSTNEQFF.

The CDR3 nucleotides are TGTGCCAGCAGCCCCCTGGGACAGATTAATGAAAAACTGTTTTTT. Amino acid sequence: CASSPLGQINEKLFF. The rearrangement uses TRBV7-6 and TRBJ1-4; 7 nucleotides agree with TRBD1. V shed 5 bases, J shed 4 bases, and the junction held 7 bases outside the gene matches. The CDR3 spans 15 residues. CDR1 and CDR2 from the germline V gene are SGHVS and FNYEAQ.

This chain connects TRBV27 to TRBJ2-6; no definite D call. Germline values: CDR1 MNHEY, CDR2 SMNVEV (reference sequence). This CDR3 contains 14 residues. V lost 7 bases and J lost 5, with 12 bases in between. CDR3 coding DNA: TGTGCCAGCAAGAGTCAGGTGAGGGCCAACGTCCTGACTTTC. Protein: CASKSQVRANVLTF.

V usage is TRBV9 and J usage is TRBJ2-1; maybe TRBD2 (7 bases). Germline values: CDR1 SGDLS, CDR2 YYNGEE. V lost 4 bases and J lost 7, with 21 bases in between. This CDR3 contains 16 residues. The CDR3 spells CASSPHAGAGWNEQFF. The CDR3 nucleotides read TGTGCCAGCAGCCCCCACGCGGGGGCAGGCTGGAATGAGCAGTTCTTC.

V and J are TRBV5-8 and TRBJ2-1; 10 nucleotides match TRBD2. The CDR3 sequence is 17 residues long. The V gene end was trimmed by 4 bases and the J gene end by 7 bases; junction bases not matched to a gene: 14. Germline CDR1 SGHTS, CDR2 YDEGEE. The CDR3 region has the DNA TGTGCCAGCAGCCTTTACAGGGTCCAGCGGGAGGGAAATGAGCAGTTCTTC. Its translation: CASSLYRVQREGNEQFF.

This clone was detected only once. The chain joins TRBV9 to TRBJ1-1, with D possibly being TRBD1 (5 bases). The germline gives CDR1 SGDLS, CDR2 YYNGEE. With 4 bases removed from V and 0 bases from J, the gap between germline ends came to 10 bases. The CDR3 runs 14 residues. The CDR3 DNA is TGTGCCAGCAGCCCTCGGGGGGTGAACACTGAAGCTTTCTTT. It encodes CASSPRGVNTEAFF.

This rearrangement joins TRBV7-6 to TRBJ2-7, with 8 nucleotides matching TRBD1. The CDR3 totals 15 residues. Trimming cost V 2 bases and J 5 bases; bases outside gene matches: 8. Germline lookup yields CDR1 SGHVS and CDR2 FNYEAQ. CDR3 bases: TGTGCCAGCAGCTTAATTGGCAGGGGGCCAAACGAGCAGTACTTC. Translated: CASSLIGRGPNEQYF. The full variable domain, its missing parts supplied by reference TRBV7-6 and TRBJ2-7, is GAGVSQSPRYKVTKRGQDVALRCDPISGHVSLYWYRQALGQGPEFLTYFNYEAQQDKSGLPNDRFSAERPEGSISTLTIQRTEQRDSAMYRCASSLIGRGPNEQYFGPGTRLTVT.

The chain joins TRBV5-3 to TRBJ1-5; D perhaps matches TRBD1 (5 bases). TRBV5-3 qualifies as an ORF whose function is uncertain. Trimming left V 7 bases short and J 0 bases short, with 11 bases between. The CDR3 totals 14 residues. The CDR3 loop is CAREQALSNQPQHF. The CDR3 DNA sequence: TGTGCCAGAGAACAGGCCCTTAGCAATCAGCCCCAGCATTTT.

The V call is TRBV4-2, the J call TRBJ2-1; 10 bases are a match to TRBD2. Germline CDR1 is LGHNA and CDR2 is YNFKEQ. CDR3 size: 16 residues. V was pared by 0 bases and J by 7 bases, with 6 bases of the junction left unmatched. In nucleotides, the CDR3 is TGTGCCAGCAGCCAAGAAGGGACTAGCGCCCGGAATGAGCAGTTCTTC. Translating gives CASSQEGTSARNEQFF.

This rearrangement joins TRBV6-5 to TRBJ2-7; D possibly corresponds to TRBD1 (6 bases). The CDR3 runs to 14 residues. Germline values: CDR1 MNHEY, CDR2 SVGAGI. The V end lost 8 bases, the J end lost 0 bases, and 14 bases lay between the germline ends. CDR3 coding DNA: TGTGCCAGCGGACAGACTCTGAGCTCCTACGAGCAGTACTTC. Translation gives CASGQTLSSYEQYF.

The chain combines TRBV11-3 with TRBJ2-2; 10 bases agree with TRBD1. The CDR3 runs to 15 residues. Germline V gives CDR1 SGHNT, CDR2 YENEEA. V trimming: 5 bases; J trimming: 6 bases; junction bases outside the gene matches: 6. The CDR3 sequence: CASSGRQGAAGELFF. The CDR3 nucleotides read TGTGCCAGCAGCGGCCGACAGGGGGCCGCCGGGGAGCTGTTTTTT.

This clone was found once. J is TRBJ1-1 and V is TRBV5-1; a weak D match, TRBD1 (5 bases). The germline gives CDR1 SGHRS, CDR2 YFSETQ. The CDR3 has 19 amino acids. V was trimmed by 3 bases and J by 0 bases, leaving 24 bases between them. CDR3 nucleotide sequence: TGCGCCAGCAGCTCTGAACCGGTTTCGGGGGTCCGGATGAACACTGAAGCTTTCTTT. Its translation is CASSSEPVSGVRMNTEAFF.

The chain employs TRBV5-4 and TRBJ2-5; a weak D match, TRBD2 (6 bases). This CDR3 spans 14 amino acids. With 4 bases removed from V and 5 bases from J, the gap between germline ends came to 15 bases. The germline gives CDR1 SGHNT, CDR2 YYREEE (reference sequence). CDR3 nucleotide sequence: TGTGCCAGCAGCCACGTCGACGGGAGCGAGACCCAGTACTTC. Protein sequence: CASSHVDGSETQYF.

The CDR3 DNA reads as TGTGCCAGCTCAGCAGGGCGATACGAGCAGTACTTC. Translated, it gives CASSAGRYEQYF. V and J are TRBV27 and TRBJ2-5; TRBD1 is a possible D gene (5 bases). The tail of the sequence fits TRBJ2-7 better, so the J call may be wrong. This CDR3 contains 12 residues. Germline CDR1 is MNHEY and CDR2 is SMNVEV (reference sequence).

The chain is built from TRBV19 and TRBJ2-5, with D possibly being TRBD2 (5 bases). This CDR3 region has 13 residues. Germline assignment: CDR1 LNHDA and CDR2 SQIVND (reference sequence). V lost 2 bases to trimming and J lost 11 bases, with 15 bases between them. CDR3 region: CASSINGPGEQYF. CDR3 in DNA: TGTGCCAGTAGTATAAACGGACCTGGGGAGCAGTACTTC.

This clone was recorded a few times. This rearrangement joins TRBV11-2 to TRBJ2-5; TRBD2 matches 7 bases. J gave up 6 bases and V 5 bases, and 12 bases lay outside the gene matches. CDR3 length equals 15 residues. Per germline, CDR1 SGHAT and CDR2 FQNNGV. This CDR3 is CASSPTRGDGKTQYF. The DNA of the CDR3 is TGTGCCAGCAGCCCCACTCGGGGGGACGGAAAGACCCAGTACTTC.

The genes are TRBV5-1 and TRBJ1-2; maybe TRBD1 (5 bases). The CDR3 spans 13 residues. Germline loops: CDR1 SGHRS, CDR2 YFSETQ. The V gene lost 0 bases and the J gene lost 8 bases, with 11 bases spanning the gap. In nucleotides, the CDR3 is TGCGCCAGCAGCTTGGTTGGGGCCTCCGGCTACACCTTC. It specifies CASSLVGASGYTF.

The rearrangement links TRBV18 to TRBJ1-2; possible D gene TRBD1, 5 bases. V lost 5 bases to trimming and J lost 2 bases, with 15 bases between them. This CDR3 spans 15 amino acids. The germline V gene encodes CDR1 KGHSH and CDR2 LQKENI. CDR3 region: CASSTTAEVNYGYTF. CDR3 DNA sequence: TGTGCCAGCTCAACGACAGCCGAAGTAAACTATGGCTACACCTTC.

The chain couples TRBV5-1 to TRBJ2-7; D is perhaps TRBD2 (5 bases). The CDR3 is made up of 14 amino acids. CDR1 and CDR2 from the germline V gene are SGHRS and YFSETQ. V was cut by 2 bases and J by 3 bases, with 12 bases left in between. Here the CDR3 reads CASSLPGTHYEQYF. The CDR3, as DNA: TGCGCCAGCAGCTTACCGGGAACCCACTACGAGCAGTACTTC. Filled out from reference TRBV5-1 and TRBJ2-7, the complete variable domain reads KAGVTQTPRYLIKTRGQQVTLSCSPISGHRSVSWYQQTPGQGLQFLFEYFSETQRNKGNFPGRFSGRQFSNSRSEMNVSTLELGDSALYLCASSLPGTHYEQYFGPGTRLTVT.

The DNA for the CDR3 is TGTGCCTGGATGAACTCCAAAAACATTCAGTACTTC. Amino acid sequence: CAWMNSKNIQYF. The chain recombines TRBV30 with TRBJ2-4, with no clear D. Deletions cut 4 bases from V and 2 bases from J, with 6 bases between. This CDR3 is 12 amino acids long. Germline lookup yields CDR1 GTSNPN and CDR2 SVGIG (reference sequence).

This clone was picked up a small number of times. This chain joins TRBV25-1 and TRBJ2-7; no clear D gene. V lost 3 bases, J lost 4 bases, and 10 bases lay in between. CDR1 MGHDK and CDR2 SYGVNS come from the germline V gene. CDR3 size: 13 residues. CDR3 sequence: CASSDPGPYEQYF. CDR3 coding DNA: TGTGCCAGCAGTGATCCTGGGCCTTACGAGCAGTACTTC.

This chain connects TRBV5-4 to TRBJ2-1, with a weak D call TRBD2 (5 bases). Trimming took off 1 base at V and 4 bases at J, with 12 bases between the two ends. CDR3 length equals 15 residues. Germline CDR1 and CDR2: SGHNT and YYREEE (reference sequence). The CDR3 spells CASSLRSAGYNEQFF. The CDR3 DNA follows: TGTGCCAGCAGCTTGCGGAGTGCGGGTTACAATGAGCAGTTCTTC.